The T cell receptor beta chain described here comes from a study of beta chain features in type 1 diabetes. Whole-study findings and limits: Moderate yet significant TCRB CDR3 shortening was seen in Type 1 diabetes patients in all four CD4+ subsets.

Reverse transcribing all isolated RNA meant expressed TCRB transcripts were sequenced. Method: immunoSEQ multiplex PCR; TCRdb's copy keeps in-frame clones and lacks some. Here the sample spans some 350,000 clones, 13% being singletons. Note on this clone: What it binds is unknown.

The CDR3 runs to 15 residues. V shed 0 bases and J shed 3 bases, with 8 bases lying between them. Per germline, CDR1 KGHSH and CDR2 LQKENI. This chain connects TRBV18 to TRBJ2-2; TRBD1 might be the D (6 bases). Specimen: naive CD4+ T cells from blood. The sequence came from a woman between 18 and 30 years old with type 1 diabetes. CDR3 region: CASSPPQGDTGELFF. In DNA, the CDR3 is TGTGCCAGCTCACCACCACAGGGTGACACCGGGGAGCTGTTTTTT.